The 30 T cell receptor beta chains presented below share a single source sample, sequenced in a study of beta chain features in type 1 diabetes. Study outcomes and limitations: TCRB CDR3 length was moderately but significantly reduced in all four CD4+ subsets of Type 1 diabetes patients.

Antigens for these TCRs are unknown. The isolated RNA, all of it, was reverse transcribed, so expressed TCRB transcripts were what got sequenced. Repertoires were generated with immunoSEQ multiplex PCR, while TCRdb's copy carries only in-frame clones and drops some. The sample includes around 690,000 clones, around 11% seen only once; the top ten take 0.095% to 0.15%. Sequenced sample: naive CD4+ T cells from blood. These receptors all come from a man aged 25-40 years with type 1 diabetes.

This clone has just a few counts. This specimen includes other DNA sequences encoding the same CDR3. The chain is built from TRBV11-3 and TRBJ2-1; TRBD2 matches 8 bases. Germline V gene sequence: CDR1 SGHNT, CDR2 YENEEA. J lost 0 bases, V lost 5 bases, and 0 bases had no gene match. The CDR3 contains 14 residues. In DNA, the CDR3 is TGTGCCAGCAGCCGGGGGGGCTCCTACAATGAGCAGTTCTTC. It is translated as CASSRGGSYNEQFF.

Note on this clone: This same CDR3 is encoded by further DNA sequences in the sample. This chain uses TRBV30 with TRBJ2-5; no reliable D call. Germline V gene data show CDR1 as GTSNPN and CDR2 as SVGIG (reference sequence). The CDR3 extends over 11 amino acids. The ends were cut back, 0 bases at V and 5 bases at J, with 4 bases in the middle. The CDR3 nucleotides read TGTGCCTGGAGTGTTGGGGAGACCCAGTACTTC. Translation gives CAWSVGETQYF.

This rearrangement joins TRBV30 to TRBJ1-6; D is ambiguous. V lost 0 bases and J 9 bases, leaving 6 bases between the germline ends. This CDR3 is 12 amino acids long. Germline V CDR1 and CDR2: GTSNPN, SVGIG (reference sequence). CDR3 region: CAWSVGSSPLHF. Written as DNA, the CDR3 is TGTGCCTGGAGTGTCGGGAGTTCACCCCTCCACTTT. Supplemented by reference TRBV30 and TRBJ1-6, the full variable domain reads SQTIHQWPATLVQPVGSPLSLECTVEGTSNPNLYWYRQAAGRGLQLLFYSVGIGQISSEVPQNLSASRPQDRQFILSSKKLLLSDSGFYLCAWSVGSSPLHFGNGTRLTVT.

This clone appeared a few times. As DNA, the CDR3 is TGTGCCAGCGTTAGGGACAACTACGAGCAGTACTTC. It codes for CASVRDNYEQYF. The rearrangement joins TRBV2 to TRBJ2-7; possible D gene TRBD1, 6 bases. Trimming pared 8 bases from V and 3 bases from J, leaving 11 bases between. This CDR3 has 12 amino acids. From germline, CDR1 is SNHLY and CDR2 FYNNEI.

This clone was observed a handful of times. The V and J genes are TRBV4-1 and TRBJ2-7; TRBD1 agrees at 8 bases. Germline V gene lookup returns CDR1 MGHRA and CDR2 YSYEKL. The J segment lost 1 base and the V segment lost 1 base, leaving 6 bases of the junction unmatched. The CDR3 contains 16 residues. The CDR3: CASSQGGRGHSYEQYF. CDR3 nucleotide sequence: TGCGCCAGCAGCCAAGGGGGCAGGGGGCATTCCTACGAGCAGTACTTC.

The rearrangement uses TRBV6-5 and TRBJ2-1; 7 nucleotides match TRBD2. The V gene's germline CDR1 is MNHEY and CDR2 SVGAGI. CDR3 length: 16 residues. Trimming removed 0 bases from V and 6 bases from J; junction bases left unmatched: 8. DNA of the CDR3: TGTGCCAGCAGTTACTCGAGGGCTAGCGGACGCAATGAGCAGTTCTTC. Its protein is CASSYSRASGRNEQFF.

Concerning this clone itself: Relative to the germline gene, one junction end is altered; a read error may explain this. CDR3 nucleotide sequence: TGTGCCAGCAGTTCCGAGGGTTATGCCTTC. It is translated as CASSSEGYAF. The V gene is TRBV28, the J gene TRBJ1-2; D unclear. The CDR3 spans 10 residues. CDR1 and CDR2 from the germline V gene are MDHEN and SYDVKM.

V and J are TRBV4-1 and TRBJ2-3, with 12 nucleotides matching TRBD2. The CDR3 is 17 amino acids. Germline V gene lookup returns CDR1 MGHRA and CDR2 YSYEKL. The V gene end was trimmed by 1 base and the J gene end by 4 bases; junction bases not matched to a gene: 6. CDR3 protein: CASSQGVLAGGSDTQYF. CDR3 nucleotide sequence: TGCGCCAGCAGCCAAGGAGTCCTAGCGGGGGGGTCAGATACGCAGTATTTT.

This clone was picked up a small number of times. CDR3 sequence (DNA): TGTGCCAGCAGCTACGCTAGCGGGGGCTCCTACGAGCAGTACTTC. Its translation is CASSYASGGSYEQYF. The chain links TRBV7-2 to TRBJ2-7; 10 nucleotides line up with TRBD2. Looked up from germline, CDR1 is SGHTA and CDR2 is FQGNSA. With 4 bases clipped from V and 0 bases from J, the junction kept 3 bases outside the gene matches. This CDR3 spans 15 amino acids. Based on the CDR3 plus reference TRBV7-2 and TRBJ2-7, the full variable domain is GAGVSQSPSNKVTEKGKDVELRCDPISGHTALYWYRQSLGQGLEFLIYFQGNSAPDKSGLPSDRFSAERTGGSVSTLTIQRTQQEDSAVYLCASSYASGGSYEQYFGPGTRLTVT.

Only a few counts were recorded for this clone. The CDR3 sequence is CAIRAGTVNTEAFF. CDR3 DNA: TGTGCCATCAGAGCCGGGACAGTGAACACTGAAGCTTTCTTT. The chain carries TRBV10-3 and TRBJ1-1, with 7 bases identical to TRBD1. The CDR3 has 14 amino acids. V shed 6 bases and J 0 bases; nucleotides not matched to a gene: 4. Germline assignment: CDR1 ENHRY and CDR2 SYGVKD.

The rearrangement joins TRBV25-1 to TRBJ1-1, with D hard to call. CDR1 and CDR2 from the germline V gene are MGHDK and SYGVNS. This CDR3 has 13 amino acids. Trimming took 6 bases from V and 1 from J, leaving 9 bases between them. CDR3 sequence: CASSLRQNTEAFF. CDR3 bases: TGTGCCAGCAGCCTCCGACAGAACACTGAAGCTTTCTTT. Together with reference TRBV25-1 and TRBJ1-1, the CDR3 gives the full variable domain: EADIYQTPRYLVIGTGKKITLECSQTMGHDKMYWYQQDPGMELHLIHYSYGVNSTEKGDLSSESTVSRIRTEHFPLTLESARPSHTSQYLCASSLRQNTEAFFGQGTRLTVV.

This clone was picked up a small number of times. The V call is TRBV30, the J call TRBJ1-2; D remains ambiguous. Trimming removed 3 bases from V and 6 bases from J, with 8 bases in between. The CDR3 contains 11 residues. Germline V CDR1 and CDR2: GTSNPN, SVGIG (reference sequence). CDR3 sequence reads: CAWSDPNGYTF. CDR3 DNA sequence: TGTGCCTGGAGCGATCCTAATGGCTACACCTTC. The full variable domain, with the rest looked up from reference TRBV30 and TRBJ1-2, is SQTIHQWPATLVQPVGSPLSLECTVEGTSNPNLYWYRQAAGRGLQLLFYSVGIGQISSEVPQNLSASRPQDRQFILSSKKLLLSDSGFYLCAWSDPNGYTFGSGTRLTVV.

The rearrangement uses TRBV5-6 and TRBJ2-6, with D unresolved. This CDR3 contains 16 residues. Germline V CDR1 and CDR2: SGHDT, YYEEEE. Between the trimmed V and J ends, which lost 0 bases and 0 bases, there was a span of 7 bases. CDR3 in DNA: TGTGCCAGCAGCTTGGGAGCTAACTCTGGGGCCAACGTCCTGACTTTC. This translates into CASSLGANSGANVLTF. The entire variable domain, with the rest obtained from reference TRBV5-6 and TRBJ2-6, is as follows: DAGVTQSPTHLIKTRGQQVTLRCSPKSGHDTVSWYQQALGQGPQFIFQYYEEEERQRGNFPDRFSGHQFPNYSSELNVNALLLGDSALYLCASSLGANSGANVLTFGAGSRLTVL.

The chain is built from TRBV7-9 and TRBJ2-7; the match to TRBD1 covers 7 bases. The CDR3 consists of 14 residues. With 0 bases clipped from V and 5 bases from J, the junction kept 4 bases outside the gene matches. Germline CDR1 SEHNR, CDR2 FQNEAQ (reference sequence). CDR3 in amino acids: CASSLATGTHEQYF. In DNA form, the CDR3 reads TGTGCCAGCAGCTTAGCGACAGGGACCCACGAGCAGTACTTC.

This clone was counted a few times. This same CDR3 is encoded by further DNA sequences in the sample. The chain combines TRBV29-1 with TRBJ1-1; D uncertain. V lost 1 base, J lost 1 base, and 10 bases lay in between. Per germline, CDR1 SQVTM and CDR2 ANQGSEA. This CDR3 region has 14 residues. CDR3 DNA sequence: TGCAGCGTTGAAGGAAGGACTGGGAACACTGAAGCTTTCTTT. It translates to CSVEGRTGNTEAFF.

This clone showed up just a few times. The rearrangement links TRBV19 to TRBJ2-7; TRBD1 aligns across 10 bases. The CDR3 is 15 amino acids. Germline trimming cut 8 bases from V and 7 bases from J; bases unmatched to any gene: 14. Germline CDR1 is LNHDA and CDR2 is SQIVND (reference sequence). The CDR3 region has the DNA TGTGCCAGTGCAGCCTACCGGGACAGGGGTGTTGAGCAGTACTTC. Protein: CASAAYRDRGVEQYF. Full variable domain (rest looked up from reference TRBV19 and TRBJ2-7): DGGITQSPKYLFRKEGQNVTLSCEQNLNHDAMYWYRQDPGQGLRLIYYSQIVNDFQKGDIAEGYSVSREKKESFPLTVTSAQKNPTAFYLCASAAYRDRGVEQYFGPGTRLTVT.

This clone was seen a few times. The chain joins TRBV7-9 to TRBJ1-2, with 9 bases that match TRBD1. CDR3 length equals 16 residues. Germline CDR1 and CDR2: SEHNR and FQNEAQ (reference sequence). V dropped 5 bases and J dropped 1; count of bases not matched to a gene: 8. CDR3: CASSPRTGANNYGYTF. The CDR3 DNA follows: TGTGCCAGCAGCCCCCGGACAGGGGCTAATAACTATGGCTACACCTTC. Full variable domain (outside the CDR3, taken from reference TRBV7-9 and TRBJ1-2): DTGVSQNPRHKITKRGQNVTFRCDPISEHNRLYWYRQTLGQGPEFLTYFQNEAQLEKSRLLSDRFSAERPKGSFSTLEIQRTEQGDSAMYLCASSPRTGANNYGYTFGSGTRLTVV.

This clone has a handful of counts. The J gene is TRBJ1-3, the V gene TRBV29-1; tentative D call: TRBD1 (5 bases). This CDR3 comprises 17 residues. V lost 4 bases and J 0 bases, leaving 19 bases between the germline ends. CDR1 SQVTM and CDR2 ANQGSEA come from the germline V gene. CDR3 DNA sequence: TGCAGCGTTGTGGGATGGGAGGCAGGGAGCTCTGGAAACACCATATATTTT. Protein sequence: CSVVGWEAGSSGNTIYF.

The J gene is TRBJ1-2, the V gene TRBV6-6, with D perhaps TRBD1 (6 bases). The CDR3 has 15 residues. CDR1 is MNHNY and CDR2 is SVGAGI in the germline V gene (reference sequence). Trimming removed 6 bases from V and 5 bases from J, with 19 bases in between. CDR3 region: CASRRWTEELYGYTF. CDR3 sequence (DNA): TGTGCCAGCAGGCGCTGGACAGAAGAACTTTATGGCTACACCTTC.

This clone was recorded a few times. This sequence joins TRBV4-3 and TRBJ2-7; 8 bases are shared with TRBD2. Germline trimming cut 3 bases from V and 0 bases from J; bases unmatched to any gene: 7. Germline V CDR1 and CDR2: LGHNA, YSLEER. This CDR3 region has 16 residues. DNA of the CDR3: TGCGCCAGCAGCCACCTCCACGGGGGGGACTCCTACGAGCAGTACTTC. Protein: CASSHLHGGDSYEQYF.

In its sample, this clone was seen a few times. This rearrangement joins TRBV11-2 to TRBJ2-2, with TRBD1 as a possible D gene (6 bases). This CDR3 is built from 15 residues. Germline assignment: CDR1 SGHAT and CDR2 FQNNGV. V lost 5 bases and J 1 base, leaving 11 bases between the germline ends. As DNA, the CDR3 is TGTGCCAGCAGCCCCGGGACAATGAACACCGGGGAGCTGTTTTTT. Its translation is CASSPGTMNTGELFF.

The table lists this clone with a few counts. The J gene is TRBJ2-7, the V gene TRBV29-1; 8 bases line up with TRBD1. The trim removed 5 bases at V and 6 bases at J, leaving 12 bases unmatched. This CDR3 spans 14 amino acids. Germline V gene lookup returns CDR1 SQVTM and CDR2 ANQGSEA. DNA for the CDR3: TGCAGCGTTATAGTTAGGGACAGGATATTCGAGCAGTACTTC. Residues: CSVIVRDRIFEQYF.

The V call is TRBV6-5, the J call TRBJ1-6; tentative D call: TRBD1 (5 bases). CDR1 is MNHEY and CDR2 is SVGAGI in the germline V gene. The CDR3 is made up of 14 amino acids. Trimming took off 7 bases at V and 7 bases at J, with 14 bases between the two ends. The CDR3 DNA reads TGTGCCAGCACCTCCAACTGGGGGAATTCACCCCTCCACTTT. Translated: CASTSNWGNSPLHF.

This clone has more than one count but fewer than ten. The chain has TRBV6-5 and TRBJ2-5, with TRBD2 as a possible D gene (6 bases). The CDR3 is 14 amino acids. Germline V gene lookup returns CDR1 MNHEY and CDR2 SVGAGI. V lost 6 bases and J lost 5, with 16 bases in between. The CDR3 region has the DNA TGTGCCAGCAGGCGGGACCTCACCCAGGAGACCCAGTACTTC. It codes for CASRRDLTQETQYF.

The CDR3 reads CASSQTGGNEQFF. CDR3 DNA: TGCGCCAGCAGCCAAACAGGCGGGAATGAGCAGTTCTTC. This chain links TRBV4-1 with TRBJ2-1; D might be TRBD1 or TRBD2, each matching 5 bases. V was trimmed by 2 bases and J by 7 bases, leaving 9 bases between them. The CDR3 sequence is 13 residues long. In germline, CDR1 is MGHRA, CDR2 YSYEKL.

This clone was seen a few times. The CDR3 DNA reads as TGTGCCAGCGGCTGGGGACTAGCGGCAGATACGCAGTATTTT. It codes for CASGWGLAADTQYF. V usage is TRBV9 and J usage is TRBJ2-3; TRBD2 matches 11 bases. This CDR3 has 14 amino acids. Looked up from germline, CDR1 is SGDLS and CDR2 is YYNGEE. With 7 bases clipped from V and 4 bases from J, the junction kept 5 bases outside the gene matches.

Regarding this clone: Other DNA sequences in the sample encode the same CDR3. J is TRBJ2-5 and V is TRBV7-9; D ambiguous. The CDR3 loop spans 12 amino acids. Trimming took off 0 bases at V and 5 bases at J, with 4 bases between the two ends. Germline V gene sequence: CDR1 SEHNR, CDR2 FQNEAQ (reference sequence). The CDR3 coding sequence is TGTGCCAGCAGCTTAGCGGGGGAGACCCAGTACTTC. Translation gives CASSLAGETQYF.

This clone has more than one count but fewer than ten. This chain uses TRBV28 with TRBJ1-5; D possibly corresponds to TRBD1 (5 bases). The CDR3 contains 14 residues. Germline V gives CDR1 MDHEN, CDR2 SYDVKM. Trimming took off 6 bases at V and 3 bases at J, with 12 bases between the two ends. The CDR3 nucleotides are TGTGCCAGCAGGGAGGGGTCGAACAATCAGCCCCAGCATTTT. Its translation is CASREGSNNQPQHF.

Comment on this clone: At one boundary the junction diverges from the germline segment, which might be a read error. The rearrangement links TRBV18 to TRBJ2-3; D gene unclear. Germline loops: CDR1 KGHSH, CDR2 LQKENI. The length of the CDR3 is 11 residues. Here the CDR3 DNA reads TGTGCCAGCTCATTCGAAGATGCGCAGTATTTT. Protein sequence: CASSFEDAQYF.

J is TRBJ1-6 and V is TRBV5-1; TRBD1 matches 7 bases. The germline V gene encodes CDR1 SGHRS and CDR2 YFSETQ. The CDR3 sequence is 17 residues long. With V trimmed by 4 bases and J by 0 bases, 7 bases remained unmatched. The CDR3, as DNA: TGCGCCAGCAGCACCTCGGACAGGAGCTCCTATAATTCACCCCTCCACTTT. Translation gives CASSTSDRSSYNSPLHF.